Listed here is a single TCR beta chain. Its target antigen remains unknown. Base quality data are lacking; no much larger clone is found one base away. The data derive from a study of neurological immune-mediated disorders (dated by TCRdb to about 2019). Concerning the study at large: Among the roughly 35 multiple sclerosis patients, roughly 31 had relapsing-remitting MS and 3 had secondary progressive MS. Peripheral blood TCR-beta repertoires from patients with HTLV-I-associated myelopathy (HAM/TSP), patients with multiple sclerosis, and healthy controls were compared in the study using UMI-based sequencing. Alongside PBMC samples, the set of 106 TCR-beta libraries contained longitudinal samples, technical triplicates, and paired CD4+ and CD8+ T-cell subsets that had been sorted. The cohort was made up of around 70 subjects, consisting of about 15 HAM/TSP patients, some 35 multiple sclerosis patients and 20 healthy controls. General conclusions and limits of the study: Phylogenetic analysis grouped repertoires from 18 of 34 MS patients into a cluster of related CDR3 sequences, suggesting a possible repertoire-level signature. The highest TCR clonal expansion was observed in HAM/TSP patients, whereas the lowest was observed in MS patients, even when compared with healthy controls. Across subjects, expanded clones never shared an identical CDR3 amino acid sequence, which suggests that the TCR-beta repertoires in every group were private. The MS cluster showed no association with clinical or MRI features, and the authors stated that larger cohorts are needed.

TCR libraries for sorted subsets were made from about 1 million sorted CD4+ or CD8+ T cells. Multiple sclerosis patients were enrolled in a US clinical protocol evaluating disease progression by magnetic resonance imaging. Peripheral blood was subjected to Ficoll-Hypaque density gradient centrifugation to isolate PBMCs, which were then cryopreserved in liquid nitrogen. Paired sorted CD4+ and CD8+ subsets came from healthy controls, HAM/TSP patients and MS patients. cDNA was synthesized by template-switch 5'RACE using a primer with a 10-nucleotide random unique molecular identifier that tagged each TCR transcript. Each sequencing run produced over 180 million TCR-beta sequences covering 15-18 subjects. The RNeasy kit was used for extraction of total RNA. The KAPA Real-time Library Amplification kit was used to amplify TCR-beta VDJ regions with primers for the TCR constant region and the 5'RACE anchor. A first PCR added sample indexes and Illumina adaptors, after which a second PCR increased the library yield. The roughly 650 bp TCR product was size-selected on a 2% E-gel SizeSelection system after Ampure bead purification. Before pooling, libraries had their quality checked on a Bioanalyzer, their concentration measured with Qubit, and their quantity determined with the Kapa Library Quantification kit. Libraries were sequenced paired-end 2 x 150 bp on an Illumina HiSeq 2500. To increase sequence diversity, about 23-32% phiX was spiked into each library pool. The paper's data handling went like this. Quality-filtered reads were processed with the UMI-based MiGEC pipeline, which removed over 75% of raw TCR sequences during error correction. VDJ genes were aligned to IMGT germline references, and each clonotype was defined by a unique CDR3 amino acid sequence together with V-J genes. VDJtools evaluated clonal expansion, Shannon diversity and CDR3 relatedness (CalcPairwiseDistances, ClusterSamples); CLCbio workbench built phylogenetic trees. Clones with at least 8 unique UMIs were defined as expanded, with this threshold being based on coefficient-of-variation modelling across technical triplicates. TCRdb reran the public reads through fastp at Q25 and MiXCR, keeping productive beta chains. CDR3 protein duplicates are merged, each entry listing the most common genes and DNA. TCRdb's processing, not the authors' own work, is the source of the V and J calls. This sample comprises around 55,000 distinct CDR3 sequences, more than 3% of them detected only once. Together, the top ten hold roughly 1.9% of the sample.

The TCR comes from a woman aged 40 to 49 with multiple sclerosis. Sequenced: CD4+ T cells from blood.

For the CDR3, the sequence is CASSGQGRDTEAFF. The DNA reads TGTGCCAGCAGCGGACAGGGTCGGGACACTGAAGCTTTCTTT. Recombination linked TRBV9 to TRBJ1-1, with 7 central nucleotides matching TRBD1. The germline V gene sets CDR1 to SGDLS and CDR2 to YYNGEE. Clipping removes 3 bases from V and 3 bases from J, with 5 as the unmatched junction base count. The cysteine opens and the phenylalanine closes a CDR3 of 14 amino acids. Just CDR3 DNA is preserved here, 42 bases in frame from base 1.